This T cell receptor (beta chain) was sequenced in a study of blood T cells in healthy people across ages. The study, taken as a whole, reports: Naive T cell percentage showed a strong correlation with TCR beta diversity. When one million T cells were used, diversity estimates were thought to be underestimates.

Looked up from germline, CDR1 is LGHNA and CDR2 is YNFKEQ. The CDR3 totals 17 residues. Trimming took off 5 bases at V and 6 bases at J, with 25 bases between the two ends. The donors, healthy Caucasians from Russia, were aged about 6 to 95. The second PCR ran about 6 to 12 cycles with a sample-barcoded 5' primer and J-beta primers. TCRdb redid the calling of the 5' RACE reads with MiXCR, one entry per CDR3 protein. The sample holds fewer than 950,000 distinct CDR3 sequences, about 37% seen once. Concerning this clonotype itself: Its antigen is currently unknown.

V gene TRBV4-2 combines with J gene TRBJ1-2, with D perhaps TRBD1 (5 bases). The sample comprised blood. The source is a man aged 18 to 30 in good health. The CDR3 loop reads CASSSGESDLLKNGYTF. The CDR3, as DNA: TGTGCCAGCAGCTCGGGGGAATCGGACCTGCTAAAAAATGGCTACACCTTC.